The 24 T cell receptor beta chains reported below all come from one sample, sequenced in a study of blood T cell repertoires in COVID-19 (dated by TCRdb to the early 2020s). The protocol used for the library was the immunoSEQ multiplex PCR assay. TCRdb re-hosts the immuneACCESS table, in-frame sequences only. Its copies lack some clones; in the studies checked, an unresolved V gene accounts for under half of them, and the cause for the rest is not known. This sample is represented by a few hundred thousand clones; 82% of them were singletons. Of the sample, roughly 3% falls within the top ten clones. The sample comprised peripheral blood. These receptors were obtained from a woman in her late teens or twenties with acute or convalescent COVID-19.

This clone was seen a handful of times. This sequence joins TRBV11-2 and TRBJ1-2; 10 positions match TRBD1. The CDR3 spans 15 residues. Germline trimming cut 5 bases from V and 3 bases from J; bases unmatched to any gene: 6. Germline V CDR1 and CDR2: SGHAT, FQNNGV. CDR3 residues: CASSRGQGIDYGYTF. The DNA for the CDR3 is TGTGCCAGCAGCCGGGGACAGGGGATCGACTATGGCTACACCTTC.

The V and J genes are TRBV6-5 and TRBJ1-5, with 7 bases aligning to TRBD1. The CDR3 is made up of 12 amino acids. The germline CDR1 and CDR2 sequences are MNHEY and SVGAGI. Trimming took 6 bases from V and 7 from J; bases not matched to a gene: 3. The CDR3 DNA reads as TGTGCCAGCAGGGGGACAGTCCAGCCCCAGCATTTT. Translating it yields CASRGTVQPQHF.

This sequence joins TRBV6-2 or TRBV6-3 and TRBJ2-6; 7 bases align to TRBD1. From germline, CDR1 is MNHEY and CDR2 SVGEGT. CDR3 length: 16 amino acids. V lost 2 bases and J lost 2; bases outside the gene matches: 3. The CDR3 is CASSYPQGAGANVLTF. The CDR3 region has the DNA TGTGCCAGCAGTTACCCTCAGGGGGCTGGGGCCAACGTCCTGACTTTC.

The CDR3 coding sequence is TGTGCCAGCAGCTTACAGGGAAACTATGGCTACACCTTC. Encoded protein: CASSLQGNYGYTF. The rearrangement uses TRBV13 and TRBJ1-2; a possible D gene is TRBD1 (5 bases). With 2 bases removed from V and 2 bases from J, the gap between germline ends came to 6 bases. Per germline, CDR1 PRHDT and CDR2 FYEKMQ (reference sequence). The CDR3 covers 13 residues.

This clone was seen a single time. The CDR3 DNA is TGTGCCAGTAGCACAATCGCTAGCGGGCTCTACGAGCAGTACTTC. This encodes CASSTIASGLYEQYF. The gene calls are TRBV19 and TRBJ2-7, with 8 nucleotides matching TRBD2. The length of the CDR3 is 15 residues. After removal of 6 bases from V and 3 bases from J, the junction contained 10 bases not matched to a gene. Looked up from germline, CDR1 is LNHDA and CDR2 is SQIVND (reference sequence).

The CDR3 DNA reads as TGTGCCAGCAGCCAAGAGGGGACACCTTATGGCTACACCTTC. This translates into CASSQEGTPYGYTF. The chain combines TRBV3-1 (or the pseudogene TRBV3-2) with TRBJ1-2; D might be TRBD1 (6 bases). Trimming took 0 bases from V and 5 from J, leaving 10 bases between them. Per germline, CDR1 LGHDT and CDR2 YNNKEL (reference sequence). This CDR3 comprises 14 residues.

The chain links TRBV25-1 to TRBJ1-3; D unclear. Trimming removed 2 bases from V and 0 bases from J, with 8 bases in between. The V gene's germline CDR1 is MGHDK and CDR2 SYGVNS. The length of the CDR3 is 15 residues. In DNA, the CDR3 is TGTGCCAGCAGTGAAGGGCAGCTCTCTGGAAACACCATATATTTT. Translating it yields CASSEGQLSGNTIYF.

The J gene is TRBJ2-7, the V gene TRBV28; the match to TRBD1 covers 7 bases. Germline CDR1 MDHEN, CDR2 SYDVKM. The CDR3 sequence is 13 residues long. Trimming cost V 4 bases and J 0 bases; bases outside gene matches: 0. CDR3 region: CASSSGGSYEQYF. For the CDR3, the DNA is TGTGCCAGCAGTTCAGGGGGCTCCTACGAGCAGTACTTC.

Turning to this clone: This sample also contains other DNA sequences that code for the same CDR3. V is TRBV19 and J is TRBJ2-3; TRBD1 aligns across 9 bases. V lost 4 bases and J lost 4; bases outside the gene matches: 6. The CDR3 covers 15 residues. CDR1 LNHDA and CDR2 SQIVND come from the germline V gene (reference sequence). The CDR3 spells CASSTPGQGPDTQYF. The DNA for the CDR3 is TGTGCCAGTAGTACTCCGGGACAGGGCCCAGATACGCAGTATTTT. The whole variable domain, filled in from reference TRBV19 and TRBJ2-3, reads DGGITQSPKYLFRKEGQNVTLSCEQNLNHDAMYWYRQDPGQGLRLIYYSQIVNDFQKGDIAEGYSVSREKKESFPLTVTSAQKNPTAFYLCASSTPGQGPDTQYFGPGTRLTVL.

The gene calls are TRBV14 and TRBJ1-5; D is perhaps TRBD1 (5 bases). The length of the CDR3 is 12 residues. V was shortened by 6 bases and J by 7 bases, with 10 bases between the two germline ends. CDR1 and CDR2 from the germline V gene are SGHDN and FVKESK. The DNA of the CDR3 is TGTGCCAGCAGACGGACACGACAGCCCCAGCATTTT. Its translation: CASRRTRQPQHF.

The chain carries TRBV7-3 and TRBJ2-1; 11 nucleotides agree with TRBD2. With 5 bases clipped from V and 6 bases from J, the junction kept 3 bases outside the gene matches. Germline CDR1 SGHTA, CDR2 FQGTGA. This CDR3 region has 14 residues. The CDR3 region is CASSPTSGTNEQFF. The CDR3 DNA is TGTGCCAGCAGCCCGACTAGCGGGACCAATGAGCAGTTCTTC.

This clone came up many times. The CDR3 DNA reads as TGTGCCAGCAGGGGGACAGGGTGGGACACTGAAGCTTTCTTT. Translating gives CASRGTGWDTEAFF. The gene calls are TRBV2 and TRBJ1-1, with 9 bases matching TRBD1. V lost 6 bases and J lost 3; bases outside the gene matches: 5. This CDR3 spans 14 amino acids. The germline gives CDR1 SNHLY, CDR2 FYNNEI.

The chain carries TRBV12-2 and TRBJ2-3; TRBD1, as called in the table, went unchecked against the DNA. TRBV12-2 represents a pseudogene. This CDR3 contains 16 residues. The chain's CDR3 is CASMPPGQGPPDTQYF. CDR3 coding DNA: TGTGCAAGCATGCCCCCGGGACAGGGTCCCCCAGATACGCAGTATTTT.

The gene calls are TRBV6-2 or TRBV6-3 and TRBJ1-5; D unresolved. The CDR3 contains 14 residues. Germline values: CDR1 MNHEY, CDR2 SVGEGT. Between the trimmed V and J ends, which lost 3 bases and 9 bases, there was a span of 15 bases. The CDR3 loop is CASSYSAAYPPQHF. CDR3 sequence (DNA): TGTGCCAGCAGTTATTCGGCAGCGTATCCGCCCCAGCATTTT.

The V and J genes are TRBV18 and TRBJ2-5, with D unresolved. Looked up from germline, CDR1 is KGHSH and CDR2 is LQKENI. The CDR3 is 13 residues long. Trimming removed 6 bases at V and 5 bases at J, with 13 bases between. CDR3 in amino acids: CASSPPGIETQYF. In DNA, the CDR3 is TGTGCCAGCTCCCCTCCGGGTATCGAGACCCAGTACTTC.

The chain employs TRBV19 and TRBJ1-2, with 12 nucleotides matching TRBD1. The CDR3 is made up of 14 amino acids. Germline lookup yields CDR1 LNHDA and CDR2 SQIVND (reference sequence). The J segment lost 5 bases and the V segment lost 7 bases, leaving 5 bases of the junction unmatched. The CDR3 DNA sequence: TGTGCCAGTATTTTGGGACAGGGGGCTTATGGCTACACCTTC. Amino acids: CASILGQGAYGYTF.

The CDR3 reads CASSIWTGGNEKLFF. In nucleotides, the CDR3 is TGTGCCAGTAGTATTTGGACAGGAGGGAATGAAAAACTGTTTTTT. The chain combines TRBV19 with TRBJ1-4, with 7 bases identical to TRBD1. The V segment lost 3 bases and the J segment 5 bases; nucleotides outside the gene matches: 6. The germline gives CDR1 LNHDA, CDR2 SQIVND (reference sequence). This CDR3 spans 15 amino acids.

This chain joins TRBV15 and TRBJ1-5, with 7 bases that match TRBD1. Germline CDR1 reads LNHNV; CDR2 reads YYDKDF (reference sequence). V lost 6 bases, J lost 0 bases, and 5 bases stayed unmatched. The CDR3 extends over 15 amino acids. CDR3 amino acids: CATSPTGDSNQPQHF. CDR3 coding DNA: TGTGCCACCAGTCCAACAGGGGATAGCAATCAGCCCCAGCATTTT.

The J gene is TRBJ1-1, the V gene TRBV9; 11 bases match TRBD1. CDR3 length: 16 residues. CDR1 is SGDLS and CDR2 is YYNGEE in the germline V gene. V lost 4 bases, J lost 2 bases, and 7 bases stayed unmatched. The CDR3 nucleotides read TGTGCCAGCAGCACAACCCGGACAGGGGGCAACACTGAAGCTTTCTTT. Protein: CASSTTRTGGNTEAFF. The entire variable domain, with the rest obtained from reference TRBV9 and TRBJ1-1, is as follows: DSGVTQTPKHLITATGQRVTLRCSPRSGDLSVYWYQQSLDQGLQFLIQYYNGEERAKGNILERFSAQQFPDLHSELNLSSLELGDSALYFCASSTTRTGGNTEAFFGQGTRLTVV.

V gene TRBV6-5 combines with J gene TRBJ2-7, with D tentatively TRBD2 (5 bases). CDR3 length: 14 residues. The germline V and J ends were trimmed by 0 bases and 6 bases, with 12 bases remaining between them. CDR1 is MNHEY and CDR2 is SVGAGI in the germline V gene. The CDR3 protein is CASSYSRSAVEQYF. CDR3 DNA: TGTGCCAGCAGTTACTCTCGATCAGCGGTCGAGCAGTACTTC.

This clone was seen a handful of times. The chain employs TRBV28 and TRBJ1-1; tentatively, D is TRBD1 (5 bases). This CDR3 is 15 amino acids long. Germline loops: CDR1 MDHEN, CDR2 SYDVKM. Trimming cost V 8 bases and J 0 bases, with 16 bases left between them. CDR3 loop: CASAMDGAMNTEAFF. DNA for the CDR3: TGTGCCAGCGCCATGGATGGGGCGATGAACACTGAAGCTTTCTTT.

V is TRBV7-2 and J is TRBJ1-3; 9 nucleotides match TRBD1. The CDR3 is 17 amino acids. CDR1 and CDR2 from the germline V gene are SGHTA and FQGNSA. J lost 0 bases, V lost 1 base, and 4 bases had no gene match. The CDR3 region has the DNA TGTGCCAGCAGCTTAGTCGGGACAGGGAGCTCTGGAAACACCATATATTTT. It encodes CASSLVGTGSSGNTIYF.

The J gene is TRBJ1-1, the V gene TRBV2; tentatively, D is TRBD1 (6 bases). Trimming removed 4 bases from V and 3 bases from J, with 12 bases in between. This CDR3 has 14 residues. Germline assignment: CDR1 SNHLY and CDR2 FYNNEI. The CDR3 bases are TGTGCCAGCAGTGGGCAGGGGCATTACACTGAAGCTTTCTTT. Amino acids: CASSGQGHYTEAFF.

The gene calls are TRBV6-2 or TRBV6-3 and TRBJ1-1; 8 bases are a match to TRBD1. CDR1 is MNHEY, CDR2 SVGEGT, per germline. This CDR3 comprises 15 residues. J lost 6 bases, V lost 5 bases, and 11 bases had no gene match. The CDR3 DNA follows: TGTGCCAGCAGTCCCTGGACAGGGTTGATTGCTGAAGCTTTCTTT. Its protein product is CASSPWTGLIAEAFF.